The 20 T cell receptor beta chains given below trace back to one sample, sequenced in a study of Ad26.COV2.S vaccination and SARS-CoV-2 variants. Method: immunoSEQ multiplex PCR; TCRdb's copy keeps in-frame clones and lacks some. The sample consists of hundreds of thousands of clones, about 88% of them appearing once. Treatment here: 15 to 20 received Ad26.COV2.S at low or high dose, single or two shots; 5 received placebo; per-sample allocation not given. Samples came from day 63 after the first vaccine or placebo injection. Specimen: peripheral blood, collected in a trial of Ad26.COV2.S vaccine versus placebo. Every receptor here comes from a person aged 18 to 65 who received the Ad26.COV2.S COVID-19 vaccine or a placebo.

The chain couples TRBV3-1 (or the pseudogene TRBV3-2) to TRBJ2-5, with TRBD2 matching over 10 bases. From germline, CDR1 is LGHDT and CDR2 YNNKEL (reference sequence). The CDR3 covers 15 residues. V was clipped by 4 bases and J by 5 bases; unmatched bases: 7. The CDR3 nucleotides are TGTGCCAGCAGCCCCGCAGCGGGGGGGCTGGAGACCCAGTACTTC. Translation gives CASSPAAGGLETQYF.

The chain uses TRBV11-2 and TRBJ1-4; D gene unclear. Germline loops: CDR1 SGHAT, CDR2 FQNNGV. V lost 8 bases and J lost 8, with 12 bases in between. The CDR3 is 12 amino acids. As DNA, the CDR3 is TGTGCCAGCTCCCAAGAAGGCGAAAAACTGTTTTTT. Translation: CASSQEGEKLFF. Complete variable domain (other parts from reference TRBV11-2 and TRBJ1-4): EAGVAQSPRYKIIEKRQSVAFWCNPISGHATLYWYQQILGQGPKLLIQFQNNGVVDDSQLPKDRFSAERLKGVDSTLKIQPAKLEDSAVYLCASSQEGEKLFFGSGTQLSVL.

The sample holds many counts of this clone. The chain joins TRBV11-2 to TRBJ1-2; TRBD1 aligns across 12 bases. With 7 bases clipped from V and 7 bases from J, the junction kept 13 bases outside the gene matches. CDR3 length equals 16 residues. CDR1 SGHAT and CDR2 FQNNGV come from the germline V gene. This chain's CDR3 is CASTDSGTGGLVGYTF. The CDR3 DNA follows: TGTGCCAGCACCGACAGCGGGACAGGGGGCTTGGTTGGCTACACCTTC.

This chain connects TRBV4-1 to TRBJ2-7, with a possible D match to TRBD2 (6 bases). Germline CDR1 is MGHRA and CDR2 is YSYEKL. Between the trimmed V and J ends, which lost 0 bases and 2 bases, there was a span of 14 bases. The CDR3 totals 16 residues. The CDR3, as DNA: TGCGCCAGCAGCCAAGATTTCGGGGGACCTCCCTACGAGCAGTACTTC. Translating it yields CASSQDFGGPPYEQYF.

CDR3 in amino acids: CASSERQASTDTQYF. CDR3 nucleotide sequence: TGTGCCAGCAGCGAGAGACAGGCCTCCACAGATACGCAGTATTTT. This chain links TRBV5-5 with TRBJ2-3; TRBD1 might be the D (6 bases). Trimming took 4 bases from V and 2 from J, leaving 14 bases between them. The germline V gene encodes CDR1 SGHKS and CDR2 YYEKEE (reference sequence). The CDR3 is 15 residues long.

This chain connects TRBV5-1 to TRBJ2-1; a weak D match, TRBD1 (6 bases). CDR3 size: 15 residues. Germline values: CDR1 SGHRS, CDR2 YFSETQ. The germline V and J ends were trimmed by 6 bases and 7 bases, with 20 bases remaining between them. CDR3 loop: CASTLLPGHSNEQFF. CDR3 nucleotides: TGCGCCAGCACCCTACTCCCGGGACATTCTAATGAGCAGTTCTTC.

The CDR3 coding sequence is TGTGCCAGCAGCTTGTCCCGTTCCTCCTATAATTCACCCCTCCACTTT. Translated, it gives CASSLSRSSYNSPLHF. This chain links TRBV13 with TRBJ1-6; D unresolved. The CDR3 extends over 16 amino acids. V lost 3 bases to trimming and J lost 0 bases, with 9 bases between them. Germline V CDR1 and CDR2: PRHDT, FYEKMQ (reference sequence).

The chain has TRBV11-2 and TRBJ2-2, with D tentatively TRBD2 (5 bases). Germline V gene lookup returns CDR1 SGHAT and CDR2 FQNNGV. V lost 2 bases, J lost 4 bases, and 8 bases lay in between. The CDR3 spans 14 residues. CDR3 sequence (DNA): TGTGCCAGCAGCTTATACGAGGGCACCGGGGAGCTGTTTTTT. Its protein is CASSLYEGTGELFF.

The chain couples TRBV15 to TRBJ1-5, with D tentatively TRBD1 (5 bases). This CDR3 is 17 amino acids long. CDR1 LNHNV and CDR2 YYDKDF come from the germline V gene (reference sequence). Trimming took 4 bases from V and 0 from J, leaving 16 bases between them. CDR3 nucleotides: TGTGCCACCAGCACCTTGGGGCAGACATATAGCAATCAGCCCCAGCATTTT. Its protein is CATSTLGQTYSNQPQHF.

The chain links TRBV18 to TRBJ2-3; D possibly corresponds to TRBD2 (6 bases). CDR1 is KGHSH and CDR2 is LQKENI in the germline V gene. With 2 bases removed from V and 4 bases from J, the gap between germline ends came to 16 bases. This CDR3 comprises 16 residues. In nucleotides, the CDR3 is TGTGCCAGCTCACCAAGTATGGAACTAGCATCAGATACGCAGTATTTT. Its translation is CASSPSMELASDTQYF.

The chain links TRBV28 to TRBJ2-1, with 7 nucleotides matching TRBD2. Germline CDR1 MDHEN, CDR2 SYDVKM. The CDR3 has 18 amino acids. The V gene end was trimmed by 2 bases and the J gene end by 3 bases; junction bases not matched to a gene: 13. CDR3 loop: CASSLRGTTSLNYNEQFF. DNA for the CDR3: TGTGCCAGCAGTTTAAGAGGTACGACTAGCCTTAACTACAATGAGCAGTTCTTC.

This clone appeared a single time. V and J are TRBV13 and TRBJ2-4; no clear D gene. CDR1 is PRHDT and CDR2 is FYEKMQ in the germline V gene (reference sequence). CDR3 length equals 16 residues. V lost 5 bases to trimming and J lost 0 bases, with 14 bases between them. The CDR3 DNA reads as TGTGCCAGCAGCCCGGCGAGAAAACTAGCCAAAAACATTCAGTACTTC. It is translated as CASSPARKLAKNIQYF.

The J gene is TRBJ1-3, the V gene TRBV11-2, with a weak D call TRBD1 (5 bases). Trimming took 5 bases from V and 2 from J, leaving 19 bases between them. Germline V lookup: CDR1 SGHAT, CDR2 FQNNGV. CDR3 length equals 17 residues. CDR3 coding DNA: TGTGCCAGCAGCCACTCAGTATGGGGGTCGGCTGGAAACACCATATATTTT. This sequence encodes CASSHSVWGSAGNTIYF.

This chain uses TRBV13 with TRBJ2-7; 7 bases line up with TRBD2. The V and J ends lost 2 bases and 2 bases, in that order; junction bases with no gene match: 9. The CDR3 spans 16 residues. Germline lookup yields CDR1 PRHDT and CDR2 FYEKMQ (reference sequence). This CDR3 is CASSLLAGGGTYEQYF. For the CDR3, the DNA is TGTGCCAGCAGCTTATTAGCGGGCGGCGGGACCTACGAGCAGTACTTC.

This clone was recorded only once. CDR3 in DNA: TGTGCCAGCAGTTTATCGTACAGGGAGGCTGGCTACACCTTC. It is translated as CASSLSYREAGYTF. The chain carries TRBV28 and TRBJ1-2, with a possible D match to TRBD1 (6 bases). Looked up from germline, CDR1 is MDHEN and CDR2 is SYDVKM. Trimming pared 1 base from V and 7 bases from J, leaving 13 bases between. This CDR3 is 14 amino acids long.

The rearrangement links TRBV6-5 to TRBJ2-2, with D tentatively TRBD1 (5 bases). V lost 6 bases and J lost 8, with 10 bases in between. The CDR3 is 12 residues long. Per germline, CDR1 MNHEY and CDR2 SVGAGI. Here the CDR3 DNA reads TGTGCCAGCAGCTCCTGGACAGGGGAGCTGTTTTTT. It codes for CASSSWTGELFF.

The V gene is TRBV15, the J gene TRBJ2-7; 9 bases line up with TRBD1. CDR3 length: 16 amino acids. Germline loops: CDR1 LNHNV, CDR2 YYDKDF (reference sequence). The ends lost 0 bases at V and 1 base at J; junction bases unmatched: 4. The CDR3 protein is CATSRDGTGKSYEQYF. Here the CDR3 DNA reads TGTGCCACCAGCAGAGATGGGACAGGGAAATCCTACGAGCAGTACTTC.

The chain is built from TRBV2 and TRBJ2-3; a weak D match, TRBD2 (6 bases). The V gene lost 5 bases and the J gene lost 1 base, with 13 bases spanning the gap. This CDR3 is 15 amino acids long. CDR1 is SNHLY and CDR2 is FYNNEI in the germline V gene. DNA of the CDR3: TGTGCCAGCAGTCAGTTGCAGCGGGGCACAGATACGCAGTATTTT. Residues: CASSQLQRGTDTQYF. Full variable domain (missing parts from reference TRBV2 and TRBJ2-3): EPEVTQTPSHQVTQMGQEVILRCVPISNHLYFYWYRQILGQKVEFLVSFYNNEISEKSEIFDDQFSVERPDGSNFTLKIRSTKLEDSAMYFCASSQLQRGTDTQYFGPGTRLTVL.

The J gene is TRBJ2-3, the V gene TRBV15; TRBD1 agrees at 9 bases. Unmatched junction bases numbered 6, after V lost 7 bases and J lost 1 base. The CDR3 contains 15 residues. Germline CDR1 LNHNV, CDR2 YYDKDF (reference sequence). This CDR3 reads CATTHRQGGTDTQYF. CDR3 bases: TGTGCCACCACCCACCGACAGGGGGGCACAGATACGCAGTATTTT.

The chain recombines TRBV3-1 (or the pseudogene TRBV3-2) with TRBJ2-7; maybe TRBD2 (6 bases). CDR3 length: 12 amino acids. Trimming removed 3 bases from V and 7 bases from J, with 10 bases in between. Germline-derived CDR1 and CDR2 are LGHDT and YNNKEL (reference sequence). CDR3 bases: TGTGCCAGCAGCCACGCGGGGTTGGAGCAGTACTTC. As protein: CASSHAGLEQYF.